Listed below are T cell receptor beta chains from one sample, sequenced in a study of blood T cells in healthy people across ages. Each CDR3 protein is one row after TCRdb ran MiXCR on the 5' RACE reads. The data contain fewer than 950,000 distinct CDR3 sequences, 53% of them singletons. Sequenced sample: blood. The receptors originated from an elderly man in good health. Each CDR3 is given with its conserved first and last residue. The D gene is left open where the match is weak. Clone size is not always given. Where it is, it says once, few, many or a class for expanded clones.

clone_size	d_call	v_call	j_call	cdr3_nt	cdr3_aa
-	TRBD1	TRBV29-1	TRBJ1-2	TGCAGCGTTCAAGGGGGCACTGGCTATGGCTACACCTTC	CSVQGGTGYGYTF
few	-	TRBV30	TRBJ2-1	TGTGCCTGGGGAAGGACGGTCAATGAGCAGTTCTTC	CAWGRTVNEQFF
-	-	TRBV27	TRBJ2-1	TGTGCCAGCAGTACAAGCCCTTGGGAGGAGCAGTTCTTC	CASSTSPWEEQFF
-	-	TRBV9	TRBJ2-7	TGTGCCAGCAGCGTAGTACCAGCGCCATCCTACGAGCAGTACTTC	CASSVVPAPSYEQYF
once	TRBD1	TRBV3-1	TRBJ2-7	TGTGCCAGCAGCTACAGACAGGGTAAATGGTGGGAGCAGTACTTC	CASSYRQGKWWEQYF
-	TRBD2	TRBV29-1	TRBJ2-5	TGCAGCGTTGAAGAGCGCCTAGCGGGAGGGACCCAGTACTTC	CSVEERLAGGTQYF
-	TRBD2	TRBV2	TRBJ2-1	TGTGCCAGCAGTATAATAGCGGGAGACAGTGAGCAGTTCTTC	CASSIIAGDSEQFF
-	-	TRBV20-1	TRBJ2-3	TGCAGTGCCGAGATCACAGATACGCAGTATTTT	CSAEITDTQYF
-	TRBD2	TRBV2	TRBJ2-7	TGTGCCAGCACGCGGGAGGCTAGCTCCTACGAGCAGTACTTC	CASTREASSYEQYF
-	TRBD1	TRBV7-2	TRBJ2-3	TGTGCCAGCTTTACAGGGGCCGCGATGGGGAGCACAGATACGCAGTATTTT	CASFTGAAMGSTDTQYF
few	-	TRBV24-1	TRBJ1-2	TGTGCCACCAGTGGCCATTCCGGGGGACCGAACTATGGCTACACCTTC	CATSGHSGGPNYGYTF
-	TRBD2	TRBV6-5	TRBJ2-1	TGTGCCAGCAGCCCGACTAGCAGCCCCTACAATGAGCAGTTCTTC	CASSPTSSPYNEQFF
-	-	TRBV7-9	TRBJ2-5	TGTGCCAGCAGCCAGCAAGGGTTGGAGACCCAGTACTTC	CASSQQGLETQYF
few	TRBD2	TRBV3-1	TRBJ2-1	TGTGCCAGCAGCCGCTCTAGCGGGGTCGCTTACAATGAGCAGTTCTTC	CASSRSSGVAYNEQFF
few	-	TRBV7-6	TRBJ1-4	TGTGCCAGCAGCTTTGGCGCAGGGGAACTTTCAACTAATGAAAAACTGTTTTTT	CASSFGAGELSTNEKLFF
many	TRBD1	TRBV20-1	TRBJ2-1	TGCAGTGCTCAAGGACAGGGGGGTTCGGGTGAGCAGTTCTTC	CSAQGQGGSGEQFF
-	TRBD2	TRBV20-1	TRBJ2-7	TGCAGTGCTAGAGGACTAGCGGGACTCTACGAGCAGTACTTC	CSARGLAGLYEQYF
-	-	TRBV27	TRBJ1-2	TGTGCCAGCAGCAGTTGGGCACCGCCCTATGGCTACACCTTC	CASSSWAPPYGYTF
-	-	TRBV6-1	TRBJ1-5	TGTGCCAGCAGTGAACGGGCCGTCTATCAGCCCCAGCATTTT	CASSERAVYQPQHF
-	-	TRBV18	TRBJ1-2	TGTGCCAGCTCCCTACTAGAAGAATATGGCTACACCTTC	CASSLLEEYGYTF
-	-	TRBV19	TRBJ2-7	TGTGCCAGTAGTCCACTGGGGCCGAGCTCCTACGAGCAGTACTTC	CASSPLGPSSYEQYF
-	TRBD1	TRBV18	TRBJ1-1	TGTGCCAGCTCACCACGGGCAAACAGGGGGCGGAAGTACACTGAAGCTTTCTTT	CASSPRANRGRKYTEAFF
-	-	TRBV7-9	TRBJ2-3	TGTGCCAGCAGCTTTAGTCGGGAGTATAACACAGATACGCAGTATTTT	CASSFSREYNTDTQYF
-	TRBD2	TRBV18	TRBJ2-1	TGTGCCAGCTCACCAGATGGCGGGAGGGCCTACAATGAGCAGTTCTTC	CASSPDGGRAYNEQFF
few	-	TRBV9	TRBJ2-3	TGTGCCAGCAGCGTAGATTCAGTGGGATTTTCTAGCACAGATACGCAGTATTTT	CASSVDSVGFSSTDTQYF
-	TRBD2	TRBV24-1	TRBJ2-1	TGTGCCACCAGTGAAGGGACTAGCGGGTTATACAATGAGCAGTTCTTC	CATSEGTSGLYNEQFF
-	TRBD2	TRBV4-1	TRBJ2-3	TGCGCCAGCAGTCAAGATGCGACTAGCGATACGCAGTATTTT	CASSQDATSDTQYF
-	TRBD1	TRBV5-6	TRBJ2-1	TGTGCCAGCAGCTTCGGTGGGGGACAGGACAATGAGCAGTTCTTC	CASSFGGGQDNEQFF
-	-	TRBV9	TRBJ1-2	TGTGCCAGCAGCGCCCAGGGTCGAGGGAACTATGACTACACCTTC	CASSAQGRGNYDYTF
few	TRBD2	TRBV29-1	TRBJ2-2	TGCAGCGTTGCCACTAGCGGGTGGACCGGGGAGCTGTTTTTT	CSVATSGWTGELFF
few	TRBD1	TRBV24-1	TRBJ2-5	TGTGCCACCAGTGATCCGGGACAGGGGGGACAAGAGACCCAGTACTTC	CATSDPGQGGQETQYF
-	-	TRBV27	TRBJ2-6	TGTGCCAGCAGTCTAGGGGGGGCTAGGAGCTCTGGGGCCAACGTCCTGACTTTC	CASSLGGARSSGANVLTF
-	TRBD2	TRBV4-1	TRBJ2-1	TGCGCCAGCAGCCGAAGAGATAGCGGGAGTCACGAGCAGTTCTTC	CASSRRDSGSHEQFF
-	-	TRBV20-1	TRBJ2-7	TGCAGTGCTAGACCCTCTCCCTACGAGCAGTACTTC	CSARPSPYEQYF
-	TRBD1	TRBV7-3	TRBJ2-3	TGTGCCAGCAGCCGACAGGGAACGATCACAGATACGCAGTATTTT	CASSRQGTITDTQYF
-	-	TRBV6-5	TRBJ2-7	TGTGCCAGCACCAGGGACCCTACCTCCTACAAGCAGTACTTC	CASTRDPTSYKQYF
-	TRBD2	TRBV5-1	TRBJ2-7	TGCGCCAGCAGCTTTGGGACTAACGAGCAGTACTTC	CASSFGTNEQYF
-	TRBD1	TRBV10-3	TRBJ2-3	TGTGCCATCAGTAGACAGGGGGGGATTCCAGATACGCAGTATTTT	CAISRQGGIPDTQYF
few	-	TRBV20-1	TRBJ1-5	TGCAGTGCCACGGTACAGACCTTTCCTCAGCCCCAGCATTTT	CSATVQTFPQPQHF